This TCR beta chain was identified in a study of cytomegalovirus exposure and HLA in healthy donors. Trimming removed 5 bases at V and 0 bases at J, with 10 bases between. Germline CDR1 is PRHDT and CDR2 is FYEKMQ (reference sequence). CDR3 length equals 15 residues. This PCR relied on a set of 60 Vbeta primers and 13 Jbeta primers. Assay used: immunoSEQ multiplex PCR; TCRdb lists only in-frame clones, some missing. This table has 85,000 to 100,000 clones, 69% appearing once. The chain combines TRBV13 with TRBJ1-4; D remains unclear. The clonotype comes from a man between 45 and 60 years old in good health and CMV-seronegative. The sample was PBMCs. The CDR3 DNA is TGTGCCAGCAGCCAACGGCGGTCAACTAATGAAAAACTGTTTTTT. Encoded protein: CASSQRRSTNEKLFF.